The 6 T cell receptor beta chains below were found in one sample sequenced in a study of neurological immune-mediated disorders. TCRdb fed the 5' RACE reads into MiXCR, producing one record per CDR3 protein. The sample carries tens of thousands of distinct CDR3 sequences, about 26% recorded once. The sequenced sample consisted of PBMCs. The origin of the receptors is a woman in her sixties or seventies in good health.

The chain uses TRBV10-3 and TRBJ2-2; D perhaps matches TRBD1 (6 bases). Germline V CDR1 and CDR2: ENHRY, SYGVKD. CDR3 size: 17 residues. V was trimmed by 4 bases and J by 4 bases, leaving 19 bases between them. CDR3 nucleotides: TGTGCCATCAGTGTGGCAGGGGTAGTGCGTGGCACCGGGGAGCTGTTTTTT. Residues: CAISVAGVVRGTGELFF.

At least ten counts were recorded for this clonotype. V usage is TRBV20-1 and J usage is TRBJ2-1, with TRBD2 matching 8 bases. The CDR3 has 15 residues. Germline V gene sequence: CDR1 DFQATT, CDR2 SNEGSKA (reference sequence). The CDR3 region has the DNA TGCAGCGCCGCGGGGGGAGCGGGGAGGGGGGATGAGCAGTTCTTC. It translates to CSAAGGAGRGDEQFF.

This clonotype has a count of ten or more. This chain links TRBV4-2 with TRBJ1-2, with 10 bases identical to TRBD1. Per the germline V gene, CDR1 is LGHNA and CDR2 is YNFKEQ. The J segment lost 5 bases and the V segment lost 3 bases, leaving 15 bases of the junction unmatched. CDR3 length: 18 residues. The CDR3 bases are TGTGCCAGCAGCCACACGGGCGGCGGGACAGGGGTCCTTTATGGCTACACCTTC. Encoded protein: CASSHTGGGTGVLYGYTF.

This clonotype has ten or more counts. The J gene is TRBJ1-5, the V gene TRBV5-1, with TRBD1 as a possible D gene (5 bases). Germline assignment: CDR1 SGHRS and CDR2 YFSETQ. The length of the CDR3 is 15 residues. Trimming took off 1 base at V and 0 bases at J, with 8 bases between the two ends. CDR3 region: CASSLSGGSNQPQHF. In nucleotides, the CDR3 is TGCGCCAGCAGCTTGAGCGGGGGTAGCAATCAGCCCCAGCATTTT.

This clonotype has a count of ten or more. The chain is built from TRBV20-1 and TRBJ1-1; the match to TRBD1 covers 7 bases. With 4 bases clipped from V and 4 bases from J, the junction kept 9 bases outside the gene matches. CDR1 is DFQATT, CDR2 SNEGSKA, per germline (reference sequence). The CDR3 totals 14 residues. CDR3 region: CSAKDTRGSTEAFF. CDR3 DNA sequence: TGCAGTGCTAAAGATACCAGGGGGTCCACTGAAGCTTTCTTT.

This clonotype has at least ten counts. This chain uses TRBV7-9 with TRBJ2-7; D gene ambiguous. The CDR3 is 13 residues long. The V gene's germline CDR1 is SEHNR and CDR2 FQNEAQ (reference sequence). Trimming left V 5 bases short and J 2 bases short, with 10 bases between. CDR3 nucleotides: TGTGCCAGCAGCCCCGAAGGGACCTACGAGCAGTACTTC. Its protein is CASSPEGTYEQYF.